Listed below are T cell receptor beta chains from one sample, sequenced in a study of neurological immune-mediated disorders. TCRdb reprocessed the 5' RACE reads via MiXCR and lists one record per CDR3 protein. The table records about 33,000 distinct CDR3 sequences, more than 10% of them present only once. The sequenced material came from PBMCs. The receptors shown here come from a woman in her thirties or forties in good health. Each CDR3 is given with its conserved first and last residue. Fields, in order: V gene, clone size, J gene, D gene, CDR3 protein, CDR3 DNA. The D gene is left open where the match is weak. Size is stated for part of the rows, as once, few or many counts, or as a class when the clone is expanded.

>TRBV5-1|NA|TRBJ2-7|NA
CASFRDGSSYEQYF
TGCGCCAGCTTCCGGGACGGGAGCTCCTACGAGCAGTACTTC
>TRBV4-3|NA|TRBJ2-7|NA
CASHGTGRQYF
TGCGCCAGCCACGGGACGGGGCGCCAGTACTTC
>TRBV4-2|once|TRBJ2-7|NA
CASSQAGEQYF
TGTGCCAGCAGCCAAGCGGGGGAGCAGTACTTC
>TRBV20-1|NA|TRBJ1-4|TRBD1
CSASQGATNEKLFF
TGCAGTGCTAGTCAGGGGGCGACTAATGAAAAACTGTTTTTT
>TRBV6-5|many|TRBJ2-7|NA
CASSGNYEQYF
TGTGCCAGCAGCGGAAATTACGAGCAGTACTTC
>TRBV7-2|many|TRBJ2-3|NA
CASSPLGFGGPDTQYF
TGTGCCAGCAGCCCTCTTGGGTTTGGCGGTCCAGATACGCAGTATTTT
>TRBV7-2|many|TRBJ1-1|NA
CASSLVWGEAFF
TGTGCCAGCAGCTTAGTTTGGGGTGAAGCTTTCTTT
>TRBV5-1|many|TRBJ1-1|NA
CASSLGEVNTEAFF
TGCGCCAGCAGCTTGGGAGAGGTGAACACTGAAGCTTTCTTT
>TRBV6-1|many|TRBJ2-7|NA
CASSSDSYEQYF
TGTGCCAGCAGCTCGGACAGCTACGAGCAGTACTTC
>TRBV4-2|many|TRBJ2-7|TRBD1
CASSQGAGGSYEQYF
TGTGCCAGCAGCCAAGGCGCAGGGGGTTCCTACGAGCAGTACTTC
>TRBV6-2/TRBV6-3|many|TRBJ1-6|NA
CASSPRKAETYNSPLHF
TGTGCCAGCAGCCCTCGCAAAGCCGAGACCTATAATTCACCCCTCCACTTT
>TRBV20-1|many|TRBJ2-3|NA
CSARQSSMGTDTQYF
TGCAGTGCTAGGCAGAGTAGTATGGGCACAGATACGCAGTATTTT
>TRBV20-1|many|TRBJ1-5|NA
CSASESRFGQPQHF
TGCAGTGCTAGTGAAAGCAGGTTTGGGCAGCCCCAGCATTTT
>TRBV12-3/TRBV12-4|many|TRBJ2-1|NA
CASSQNRLREQFF
TGTGCCAGCAGTCAAAACCGACTACGGGAGCAGTTCTTC
>TRBV29-1|NA|TRBJ1-1|TRBD1
CSVGAGQGNTEAFF
TGCAGCGTGGGGGCCGGACAGGGAAACACTGAAGCTTTCTTT
>TRBV6-6|many|TRBJ1-5|TRBD1
CASSLTGGDQPQHF
TGTGCCAGCAGTTTGACAGGGGGCGATCAGCCCCAGCATTTT
>TRBV5-1|many|TRBJ2-5|NA
CASSHHLEGKTQYF
TGCGCCAGCAGCCATCACCTGGAGGGAAAGACCCAGTACTTC
>TRBV6-2/TRBV6-3|many|TRBJ1-5|TRBD1
CASSYGGTGNRNQPQHF
TGTGCCAGCAGTTACGGCGGGACAGGGAACCGCAATCAGCCCCAGCATTTT
>TRBV7-9|many|TRBJ2-7|TRBD1
CAIQGRQGDLPYEQYF
TGTGCCATCCAGGGAAGACAGGGGGACCTGCCCTACGAGCAGTACTTC
>TRBV20-1|many|TRBJ2-3|TRBD2
CSARVREEVTDTQYF
TGCAGTGCTAGGGTCCGGGAGGAGGTCACAGATACGCAGTATTTT
>TRBV7-9|many|TRBJ1-2|TRBD1
CASSRPGTVNYGYTF
TGTGCCAGCAGCCGTCCCGGGACAGTGAACTATGGCTACACCTTC
>TRBV12-3/TRBV12-4|many|TRBJ1-6|TRBD1
CASRPGQGFSYNSPLHF
TGTGCCAGCAGGCCGGGACAGGGGTTCTCCTATAATTCACCCCTCCACTTT
>TRBV6-5|many|TRBJ2-1|NA
CASSYSSGPYNEQFF
TGTGCCAGCAGTTACTCGTCGGGGCCCTACAATGAGCAGTTCTTC
>TRBV18|NA|TRBJ1-1|NA
CASSAGYGNTEAFF
TGTGCCAGCTCAGCTGGATACGGGAACACTGAAGCTTTCTTT
>TRBV24-1|many|TRBJ2-3|NA
CATSDPVFPAVRNTQYF
TGTGCCACCAGTGATCCCGTCTTTCCGGCGGTTCGAAATACGCAGTATTTT
>TRBV5-1|many|TRBJ1-4|NA
CASSRGVNEKLFF
TGCGCCAGCAGCCGGGGCGTTAATGAAAAACTGTTTTTT
>TRBV10-3|many|TRBJ2-2|TRBD2
CAISGLAGGDGELFF
TGTGCCATCAGTGGACTAGCGGGAGGTGACGGGGAGCTGTTTTTT
>TRBV6-1|many|TRBJ2-2|NA
CASITTWGTGELFF
TGTGCCAGCATAACCACTTGGGGGACCGGGGAGCTGTTTTTT
>TRBV7-2|many|TRBJ1-2|NA
CASSDLGGATTNYGYTF
TGTGCCAGCAGCGACTTAGGCGGGGCCACAACTAACTATGGCTACACCTTC
>TRBV19|NA|TRBJ2-2|NA
CASRVPTNTGELFF
TGTGCCAGTAGGGTCCCAACGAACACCGGGGAGCTGTTTTTT
>TRBV20-1|many|TRBJ2-3|TRBD2
CSARLAGGTDTQYF
TGCAGTGCCAGACTAGCGGGAGGGACAGATACGCAGTATTTT
>TRBV24-1|many|TRBJ2-7|TRBD1
CATSGTGGREQYF
TGTGCCACCAGCGGGACAGGGGGGCGCGAGCAGTACTTC
>TRBV29-1|NA|TRBJ1-1|NA
CSASVFSTETEALF
TGCAGCGCTTCCGTATTTTCCACGGAGACTGAAGCTTTGTTC
>TRBV7-2|many|TRBJ1-5|TRBD1
CASSLSRGTKSPQHF
TGTGCCAGCAGCCTATCCAGGGGGACGAAGTCGCCCCAGCATTTT
>TRBV5-6|many|TRBJ1-4|TRBD1
CASSFWQGAYEKLFF
TGTGCCAGCAGCTTCTGGCAGGGGGCTTACGAAAAACTGTTTTTT
>TRBV12-3/TRBV12-4|many|TRBJ2-1|NA
CASSYPLTTAYNEQFF
TGTGCCAGCAGTTACCCCCTGACTACCGCCTACAATGAGCAGTTCTTC
>TRBV5-1|NA|TRBJ1-1|NA
CARSSPGGGNTEAFF
TGCGCCCGCAGCTCTCCTGGCGGGGGCAACACTGAAGCTTTCTTT
>TRBV13|many|TRBJ2-3|NA
CASSLGADTQYF
TGTGCCAGCAGCTTAGGGGCAGATACGCAGTATTTT
>TRBV14|many|TRBJ2-3|TRBD1
CASSRTTGWSDTQYF
TGTGCCAGCAGCCGGACGACAGGGTGGTCAGATACGCAGTATTTT
>TRBV5-1|many|TRBJ2-7|NA
CASSSTGTDEQYF
TGCGCCAGCAGCTCAACAGGGACCGACGAGCAGTACTTC
>TRBV7-2|many|TRBJ1-2|TRBD1
CASSLVWAGQGGYGYTF
TGTGCCAGCAGCTTGGTTTGGGCAGGACAGGGGGGCTATGGCTACACCTTC
>TRBV20-1|many|TRBJ1-5|TRBD1
CSATDRGAQPQHF
TGCAGTGCTACCGACAGGGGAGCTCAGCCCCAGCATTTT
>TRBV20-1|many|TRBJ2-1|NA
CSARVAGRRGEQFF
TGCAGTGCTAGAGTCGCAGGTCGGCGGGGCGAGCAGTTCTTC
>TRBV20-1|many|TRBJ2-7|TRBD2
CSASSGGAEQYF
TGCAGTGCTAGTAGCGGGGGGGCCGAGCAGTACTTC
>TRBV28|many|TRBJ2-7|NA
CASRADSPYNYEQYF
TGTGCCAGCAGAGCAGACAGCCCTTACAACTACGAGCAGTACTTC
>TRBV5-6|NA|TRBJ2-1|TRBD1
CASSLVGTGLYNEQFF
TGTGCCAGCAGCTTGGTGGGGACAGGGTTATACAATGAGCAGTTCTTC
>TRBV6-1|many|TRBJ1-1|NA
CASSESLNTEAFF
TGTGCCAGCAGTGAATCTTTGAACACTGAAGCTTTCTTT
>TRBV5-1|many|TRBJ1-1|TRBD1
CASSGTGDFDTEAFF
TGCGCCAGCAGCGGGACAGGGGATTTCGACACTGAAGCTTTCTTT
>TRBV5-5|medium-sized|TRBJ1-1|NA
CASSLVGRSTEAFF
TGTGCCAGCAGCTTGGTGGGGCGCAGCACTGAAGCTTTCTTT
>TRBV5-1|once|TRBJ1-1|NA
CASSLDAVSGAEAFF
TGCGCCAGCAGCTTGGATGCGGTGTCGGGGGCCGAAGCTTTCTTT
>TRBV7-2|NA|TRBJ2-5|TRBD2
CASRLIAGGYGYF
TGTGCCAGCAGATTAATAGCGGGGGGCTATGGGTACTTC